This TCR beta chain was retrieved from a study of CD8+CD57+ T cells in acquired aplastic anemia. Study context: DNA from sorted CD4+ and CD8+ cells averaged roughly 3.2 ug. Study findings and constraints: Found in both controls and patients were almost 30 CD8+ CDR3 sequences.

Germline CDR1 is SNHLY and CDR2 is FYNNEI. V was trimmed by 4 bases and J by 4 bases, leaving 7 bases between them. The CDR3 spans 12 residues. Investigators profiled TCR beta VDJ and CDR3 from genomic DNA template. MiXCR, run by TCRdb on the reads, gives a single entry per CDR3 protein. This table holds 180,000 or so distinct CDR3 sequences, over 40% found once. Points on this clonotype: Its antigen is unidentified.

Those patients picked for sequencing had displayed CD8+CD57+ cell expansion on flow cytometry. Each patient carried a diagnosis of severe acquired aplastic anemia. Each patient gave a blood sample that was collected before any therapy had been received. The sample comprised sorted CD4+, CD8+, or CD8+CD57+ T cells (not recorded which) from PBMCs. The clonotype was recovered from a human donor with aplastic anemia. The chain recombines TRBV2 with TRBJ1-2; D unresolved. CDR3: CASSVNSYGYTF. As DNA, the CDR3 is TGTGCCAGCAGTGTAAACAGCTATGGCTACACCTTC.